The 32 T cell receptor beta chains reported below all come from one sample, sequenced in a study of cytomegalovirus exposure and HLA in healthy donors. The study ran its PCR with 60 Vbeta and 13 Jbeta primers. The method was immunoSEQ multiplex PCR; TCRdb's version includes in-frame clones alone and lacks a portion of them. The table lists roughly 120,000 clones, over 60% of them singletons, with about 3.7% in the top ten. The sample consisted of PBMCs. The receptors stem from a human donor in good health.

This clone has just a few counts. The J gene is TRBJ1-2, the V gene TRBV28; D perhaps matches TRBD1 (6 bases). This CDR3 has 12 residues. Germline V gene lookup returns CDR1 MDHEN and CDR2 SYDVKM. V gave up 3 bases and J gave up 8 bases, with 10 bases separating them. The CDR3 nucleotides are TGTGCCAGCAGTTTCCAGGGGCGCGGCTACACCTTC. It encodes CASSFQGRGYTF.

The gene calls are TRBV7-2 and TRBJ1-1; the match to TRBD1 covers 7 bases. The V segment lost 1 base and the J segment 2 bases; nucleotides outside the gene matches: 4. The CDR3 contains 15 residues. Germline V lookup: CDR1 SGHTA, CDR2 FQGNSA. CDR3 in amino acids: CASSLVGQVNTEAFF. CDR3 nucleotide sequence: TGTGCCAGCAGCTTAGTCGGACAGGTTAACACTGAAGCTTTCTTT.

The J gene is TRBJ1-2, the V gene TRBV29-1; maybe TRBD1 (5 bases). The CDR3 totals 12 residues. Germline CDR1 reads SQVTM; CDR2 reads ANQGSEA. V dropped 4 bases and J dropped 0 bases, with 6 bases sitting between them. CDR3 nucleotide sequence: TGCAGCGTTGGGGGGGCTAACTATGGCTACACCTTC. Its protein product is CSVGGANYGYTF.

This chain links TRBV7-3 with TRBJ2-1; TRBD2 aligns across 11 bases. The length of the CDR3 is 16 residues. Trimming cost V 5 bases and J 8 bases; bases outside gene matches: 11. Germline V lookup: CDR1 SGHTA, CDR2 FQGTGA. In DNA, the CDR3 is TGTGCCAGCAGCCCCCTAGCGGGAGGCCTCCCTGATGAGCAGTTCTTC. This gives the protein CASSPLAGGLPDEQFF.

The chain is built from TRBV5-8 and TRBJ1-5, with D possibly being TRBD1 (5 bases). V was trimmed by 2 bases and J by 2 bases, leaving 14 bases between them. The germline gives CDR1 SGHTS, CDR2 YDEGEE. This CDR3 comprises 16 residues. The DNA of the CDR3 is TGTGCCAGCAGCTTTGGGGACTGGGTAGGCAATCAGCCCCAGCATTTT. Protein: CASSFGDWVGNQPQHF.

The chain links TRBV6-5 to TRBJ2-7, with 9 bases that match TRBD1. Germline V CDR1 and CDR2: MNHEY, SVGAGI. Trimming removed 2 bases from V and 3 bases from J; junction bases left unmatched: 5. The CDR3 has 15 residues. The CDR3 region is CASSYPGQGIYEQYF. CDR3 nucleotide sequence: TGTGCCAGCAGTTACCCGGGACAGGGTATCTACGAGCAGTACTTC.

This clone was detected once. This sequence joins TRBV5-6 and TRBJ1-4; 7 nucleotides align to TRBD1. CDR3 length: 14 residues. Germline CDR1 reads SGHDT; CDR2 reads YYEEEE. Trimming cost V 1 base and J 8 bases; bases outside gene matches: 5. CDR3 amino acids: CASSLKGQLEKLFF. CDR3 coding DNA: TGTGCCAGCAGCTTGAAGGGACAGCTCGAAAAACTGTTTTTT.

This clone was picked up a small number of times. A read error may produce the germline difference seen at one junction end. The V call is TRBV7-9, the J call TRBJ2-7, with 7 bases that match TRBD2. Germline CDR1 is SEHNR and CDR2 is FQNEAQ (reference sequence). This CDR3 contains 17 residues. CDR3 coding DNA: TGTTCCAGCGGGGCACCGTTATACTACTCCAACTCCTACGAGCAGTACTTC. It specifies CSSGAPLYYSNSYEQYF.

This clone was detected once. The V and J genes are TRBV5-1 and TRBJ1-1; TRBD1 might be the D (6 bases). The CDR3 extends over 15 amino acids. V was pared by 3 bases and J by 1 base, with 13 bases between. Germline CDR1 reads SGHRS; CDR2 reads YFSETQ. CDR3 in amino acids: CASSSTGPPNTEAFF. CDR3 nucleotides: TGCGCCAGCAGCTCGACAGGACCCCCGAACACTGAAGCTTTCTTT.

The V and J genes are TRBV6-4 and TRBJ1-2, with TRBD1 matching 8 bases. The CDR3 has 12 amino acids. V was clipped by 11 bases and J by 2 bases; unmatched bases: 4. CDR1 is MRHNA, CDR2 SNTAGT, per germline. The CDR3 DNA follows: TGTGCCTCGCGGACAGGGAACTATGGCTACACCTTC. It specifies CASRTGNYGYTF.

This clone is a singleton in its sample. This chain uses TRBV28 with TRBJ1-4; 10 bases line up with TRBD1. Germline V gene sequence: CDR1 MDHEN, CDR2 SYDVKM. This CDR3 spans 18 amino acids. V was pared by 5 bases and J by 3 bases, with 12 bases of the junction left unmatched. CDR3 residues: CASSPDIRQGAANEKLFF. The DNA of the CDR3 is TGTGCCAGCAGTCCCGATATACGACAGGGGGCTGCTAATGAAAAACTGTTTTTT.

The chain is built from TRBV7-8 and TRBJ2-1, with 10 bases matching TRBD2. Germline V gene data show CDR1 as SGHVS and CDR2 as FQNEAQ. The V segment lost 1 base and the J segment 7 bases; nucleotides outside the gene matches: 7. The CDR3 is made up of 16 amino acids. CDR3 sequence reads: CASSLVSASGRNEQFF. The CDR3 coding sequence is TGTGCCAGCAGCTTAGTCTCGGCTAGCGGGAGAAATGAGCAGTTCTTC.

The chain is built from TRBV5-1 and TRBJ2-3, with TRBD1 matching over 8 bases. The CDR3 contains 14 residues. The V segment lost 4 bases and the J segment 8 bases; nucleotides outside the gene matches: 9. CDR1 is SGHRS and CDR2 is YFSETQ in the germline V gene. The CDR3 reads CASSPGQGAVTQYF. For the CDR3, the DNA is TGCGCCAGCAGCCCGGGGCAGGGGGCGGTTACGCAGTATTTT.

This chain joins TRBV7-2 and TRBJ2-5; no clear D. The J call is in doubt because the DNA end fits TRBJ2-7 better. This CDR3 spans 15 amino acids. The germline V gene has CDR1 SGHTA and CDR2 FQGNSA. This chain's CDR3 is CASSLGLQKYYEQYF. The CDR3 DNA sequence: TGTGCCAGCAGCTTAGGTCTGCAGAAGTACTACGAGCAGTACTTC.

The chain joins TRBV11-3 to TRBJ2-7, with 8 bases fitting TRBD1. The CDR3 is 12 amino acids. Germline trimming cut 4 bases from V and 8 bases from J; bases unmatched to any gene: 4. From germline, CDR1 is SGHNT and CDR2 YENEEA. The CDR3 bases are TGTGCCAGCAGCTCGCGACAGGGGCAGCAGTACTTC. Its protein is CASSSRQGQQYF.

The CDR3 spells CASSAHRGPYEQYF. The DNA of the CDR3 is TGTGCCAGCAGCGCGCACAGGGGCCCCTACGAGCAGTACTTC. The rearrangement links TRBV7-2 to TRBJ2-7, with 7 bases aligning to TRBD1. V lost 5 bases to trimming and J lost 2 bases; unmatched junction nucleotides: 6. Germline CDR1 SGHTA, CDR2 FQGNSA. CDR3 size: 14 residues.

This chain connects TRBV2 to TRBJ1-2; 10 nucleotides agree with TRBD1. V lost 6 bases to trimming and J lost 6 bases; unmatched junction nucleotides: 13. CDR3 length: 16 residues. Germline-derived CDR1 and CDR2 are SNHLY and FYNNEI. The chain's CDR3 is CASRPKTGGLANGYTF. CDR3 coding DNA: TGTGCCAGCAGACCCAAGACAGGGGGCCTTGCTAATGGCTACACCTTC.

This clone is medium-sized by share. The rearrangement links TRBV30 to TRBJ2-7; 7 nucleotides agree with TRBD2. Germline CDR1 reads GTSNPN; CDR2 reads SVGIG (reference sequence). The J segment lost 5 bases and the V segment lost 1 base, leaving 8 bases of the junction unmatched. This CDR3 has 14 amino acids. The CDR3 DNA follows: TGTGCCTGGAGTGGGGCGGGGGAAACCCACGAGCAGTACTTC. This sequence encodes CAWSGAGETHEQYF.

The J gene is TRBJ1-4, the V gene TRBV7-2; perhaps TRBD1 as D (6 bases). CDR1 and CDR2 from the germline V gene are SGHTA and FQGNSA. The CDR3 is made up of 15 amino acids. V gave up 1 base and J gave up 8 bases, with 14 bases separating them. The CDR3 here is CASSLGQGLGEKLFF. CDR3 in DNA: TGTGCCAGCAGCTTAGGGCAGGGGCTGGGGGAAAAACTGTTTTTT.

J is TRBJ2-3 and V is TRBV28; TRBD2 is a possible D gene (5 bases). The V gene's germline CDR1 is MDHEN and CDR2 SYDVKM. With 7 bases removed from V and 0 bases from J, the gap between germline ends came to 14 bases. The CDR3 sequence is 15 residues long. CDR3 DNA sequence: TGTGCCAGCATCCAGAAGCGGAGAAGCACAGATACGCAGTATTTT. Its translation: CASIQKRRSTDTQYF. Looking up the rest from reference TRBV28 and TRBJ2-3 gives the full variable domain: DVKVTQSSRYLVKRTGEKVFLECVQDMDHENMFWYRQDPGLGLRLIYFSYDVKMKEKGDIPEGYSVSREKKERFSLILESASTNQTSMYLCASIQKRRSTDTQYFGPGTRLTVL.

J is TRBJ2-1 and V is TRBV7-2; D is uncertain. The CDR3 covers 13 residues. The germline V gene encodes CDR1 SGHTA and CDR2 FQGNSA. With 1 base removed from V and 6 bases from J, the gap between germline ends came to 7 bases. The CDR3 DNA reads TGTGCCAGCAGCTTAGAAGCGCGCAATGAGCAGTTCTTC. Encoded protein: CASSLEARNEQFF. Full variable domain (rest looked up from reference TRBV7-2 and TRBJ2-1): GAGVSQSPSNKVTEKGKDVELRCDPISGHTALYWYRQSLGQGLEFLIYFQGNSAPDKSGLPSDRFSAERTGGSVSTLTIQRTQQEDSAVYLCASSLEARNEQFFGPGTRLTVL.

V and J are TRBV6-6 and TRBJ1-3; TRBD1 matches at 7 bases. V gave up 4 bases and J gave up 3 bases; unmatched junction bases: 3. The CDR3 loop spans 14 amino acids. Per germline, CDR1 MNHNY and CDR2 SVGAGI (reference sequence). CDR3 coding DNA: TGTGCCAGCAGTTCAGACAGGGTTGGAAACACCATATATTTT. Amino acid sequence: CASSSDRVGNTIYF.

The chain couples TRBV28 to TRBJ2-1, with 9 bases matching TRBD1. Germline trimming cut 3 bases from V and 3 bases from J; bases unmatched to any gene: 3. Germline V gives CDR1 MDHEN, CDR2 SYDVKM. This CDR3 has 15 residues. CDR3 residues: CASSLGGQGYNEQFF. DNA of the CDR3: TGTGCCAGCAGTTTGGGGGGACAGGGCTACAATGAGCAGTTCTTC.

The V call is TRBV19, the J call TRBJ1-5; the match to TRBD1 covers 7 bases. V shed 7 bases, J shed 5 bases, and the junction held 11 bases outside the gene matches. This CDR3 region has 15 residues. From germline, CDR1 is LNHDA and CDR2 SQIVND (reference sequence). The DNA of the CDR3 is TGTGCCAGTAACCCGACAGGGAAGCTGGATCAGCCCCAGCATTTT. This codes for CASNPTGKLDQPQHF.

The chain links TRBV27 to TRBJ2-7; 7 bases match TRBD1. Trimming took 6 bases from V and 2 from J; bases not matched to a gene: 16. CDR3 length equals 17 residues. Germline V gene data show CDR1 as MNHEY and CDR2 as SMNVEV (reference sequence). The CDR3 DNA is TGTGCCAGCAGCACTCAGGGTAGGGGGCGAGGGGCCTACGAGCAGTACTTC. Translation: CASSTQGRGRGAYEQYF.

The chain has TRBV7-8 and TRBJ2-4; perhaps TRBD2 as D (6 bases). Per the germline V gene, CDR1 is SGHVS and CDR2 is FQNEAQ. With 5 bases removed from V and 2 bases from J, the gap between germline ends came to 10 bases. This CDR3 is built from 14 residues. CDR3 region: CASSPGGPKNIQYF. CDR3 nucleotides: TGTGCCAGCAGCCCCGGGGGTCCCAAAAACATTCAGTACTTC.

This chain links TRBV7-8 with TRBJ2-1; D ambiguous. The CDR3 has 15 amino acids. Trimming pared 4 bases from V and 0 bases from J, leaving 10 bases between. Germline CDR1 and CDR2: SGHVS and FQNEAQ. The CDR3 nucleotides read TGTGCCAGCAGCTCGACTGTTAGCTCCTACAATGAGCAGTTCTTC. It codes for CASSSTVSSYNEQFF. The full variable domain, its missing parts supplied by reference TRBV7-8 and TRBJ2-1, is GAGVSQSPRYKVAKRGQDVALRCDPISGHVSLFWYQQALGQGPEFLTYFQNEAQLDKSGLPSDRFFAERPEGSVSTLKIQRTQQEDSAVYLCASSSTVSSYNEQFFGPGTRLTVL.

The rearrangement links TRBV2 to TRBJ1-2, with TRBD1 as a possible D gene (6 bases). The V gene lost 7 bases and the J gene lost 8 bases, with 20 bases spanning the gap. The germline CDR1 and CDR2 sequences are SNHLY and FYNNEI. The CDR3 extends over 14 amino acids. This CDR3 reads CASTVVPGDLGYTF. CDR3 bases: TGTGCCAGCACGGTCGTCCCAGGGGATCTGGGCTACACCTTC.

The chain combines TRBV5-1 with TRBJ2-5; TRBD1 matches 9 bases. The CDR3 is 14 amino acids. J was trimmed by 5 bases and V by 3 bases; bases with no gene match: 5. Germline loops: CDR1 SGHRS, CDR2 YFSETQ. CDR3 in DNA: TGCGCCAGCAGCTCCGGGACAGGGAGGGAGACCCAGTACTTC. Protein: CASSSGTGRETQYF.

In its sample, this clone was seen a few times. The genes are TRBV10-1 and TRBJ1-1; D is ambiguous. CDR1 and CDR2 from the germline V gene are WNHNN and SYGVQD (reference sequence). The CDR3 length is 14 residues. The V and J ends lost 2 bases and 4 bases respectively, with 11 bases between them. CDR3: CASSEAGRFTEAFF. DNA for the CDR3: TGCGCCAGCAGTGAGGCAGGTCGTTTCACTGAAGCTTTCTTT.

The rearrangement uses TRBV5-6 and TRBJ1-5; possible D gene TRBD1, 6 bases. Germline CDR1 SGHDT, CDR2 YYEEEE. The ends were cut back, 1 base at V and 5 bases at J, with 13 bases in the middle. This CDR3 has 15 residues. DNA of the CDR3: TGTGCCAGCAGCTTGTACGCAGGGGCCCATCAGCCCCAGCATTTT. Protein: CASSLYAGAHQPQHF.

This clone was recorded a few times. J is TRBJ1-3 and V is TRBV6-5; D gene ambiguous. V lost 0 bases and J lost 4, with 7 bases in between. The CDR3 is 14 amino acids. CDR1 is MNHEY and CDR2 is SVGAGI in the germline V gene. The chain's CDR3 is CASSYSAEGNTIYF. The CDR3 nucleotides read TGTGCCAGCAGTTACTCGGCGGAGGGAAACACCATATATTTT.